This TCR beta chain was observed in a study of T cell repertoires in cytomegalovirus infection. On the study more broadly: From public TCR beta signatures came an indication of both CMV infection and matching HLA type. Study findings and constraints: The cumulative frequency of public TCR beta families distinguished individuals who carried CMV together with the relevant HLA. Predominance within the ex vivo response was attributable to HLA-C-restricted CMV-specific TCR beta clonotypes.

Concerning this clonotype itself: Its matching antigen is unknown.

Germline CDR1 SGHTA, CDR2 FQGNSA. Trimming left V 5 bases short and J 8 bases short, with 18 bases between. This CDR3 has 14 amino acids. TCRdb redid the calling of the reads with MiXCR, one entry per CDR3 protein. Found here are 450,000 to 600,000 distinct CDR3 sequences, about 39% of them singletons; the top ten hold about 45%. The chain is built from TRBV7-2 and TRBJ1-2; D is perhaps TRBD1 (6 bases). The sequences come from cultured PBMCs, collected from culture after CMV antigen stimulation. This sequence was found in a human donor in good health (CMV status not recorded). Some clones in this sample may be carry-over from other donors' samples. CDR3 protein: CASSAGGRVGGYTF. The CDR3 DNA follows: TGTGCCAGCAGCGCGGGGGGCAGGGTGGGCGGCTACACCTTC.